These 16 T cell receptor beta chains were sequenced from one sample in a study of T cell clonality in common variable immunodeficiency. No antigen has been identified for these receptors. Study findings and constraints: Fewer deletions and N-nucleotide insertions were reportedly seen in common variable immunodeficiency TCR beta sequences.

TCRdb keeps only in-frame clones here, not all; method: immunoSEQ multiplex PCR. The sample shows approximately 12,000 clones, none of them appearing just once. Material for sequencing was peripheral blood mononuclear cells. Every receptor here comes from a human donor with common variable immunodeficiency.

This clone has a handful of counts. Read coverage stops 3 residues before the CDR3 terminus; the germline J gene supplies the remainder. This chain connects TRBV6-1 to TRBJ1-5, with D possibly TRBD1 on 6 matching bases. Germline V lookup: CDR1 MNHNS, CDR2 SASEGT. Trimming stripped 4 bases from V and 1 base from J, with 14 bases between. The CDR3 totals 16 residues. The CDR3 sequence: CASSAHGGQSNQPQHF. CDR3 DNA, as far as it was read: TGTGCCAGCAGTGCACACGGTGGACAGAGCAATCAGCCC.

This clone is medium-sized within its sample. The CDR3 goes on 3 residues after the read ends, and that part is filled in from the germline J gene. This chain connects TRBV3-1 (or the pseudogene TRBV3-2) to TRBJ2-2; the match to TRBD1 covers 8 bases. The CDR3 runs 16 residues. Germline values: CDR1 LGHDT, CDR2 YNNKEL (reference sequence). With 3 bases clipped from V and 2 bases from J, the junction kept 5 bases outside the gene matches. The CDR3 reads CASSQAGTGNTGELFF. Partial CDR3 DNA: TGTGCCAGCAGCCAGGCCGGGACAGGAAACACCGGGGAG.

About this clone itself: The CDR3 is cut off 3 residues early in the read; its end comes from the germline J gene. The chain is built from TRBV2 and TRBJ2-5; D call uncertain. Looked up from germline, CDR1 is SNHLY and CDR2 is FYNNEI. V lost 5 bases and J 2 bases, leaving 9 bases between the germline ends. The CDR3 runs 13 residues. CDR3 loop: CASSLKRQETQYF. The CDR3 bases that were read are TGTGCCAGCAGTCTCAAGCGTCAAGAGACC.

This clone showed up many times. The read comes to an end 3 residues before the CDR3 does, leaving the germline J gene to fill in the end. This chain links TRBV5-1 with TRBJ1-1; D may be TRBD1 (6 bases). Germline CDR1 SGHRS, CDR2 YFSETQ. This CDR3 region has 19 residues. V gave up 0 bases and J gave up 1 base, with 22 bases separating them. CDR3 DNA, as far as it was read: TGCGCCAGCAGCTTGGGACCAAAACAGGGTCCGATGCAGAACACTGAA. Translation gives CASSLGPKQGPMQNTE. The full-length CDR3 reads as CASSLGPKQGPMQNTEAFF.

Of note for this clone: The sequenced fragment ends 3 residues before the CDR3 boundary, so the rest is inferred from the germline J gene. This chain connects TRBV5-1 to TRBJ2-7, with TRBD2 as a possible D gene (5 bases). The CDR3 is 15 residues long. V dropped 5 bases and J dropped 0 bases, with 15 bases sitting between them. CDR1 and CDR2 from the germline V gene are SGHRS and YFSETQ. The CDR3 sequence is CASRVGLGSSYEQYF. Partial CDR3 DNA: TGCGCCAGCAGGGTTGGACTGGGTAGCTCCTACGAG.

Comments on this clone: The sequenced fragment ends 3 residues before the CDR3 boundary, so the rest is inferred from the germline J gene. This chain connects TRBV6-2 or TRBV6-3 to TRBJ2-6; weak D call: TRBD2 (5 bases). With 7 bases removed from V and 4 bases from J, the gap between germline ends came to 11 bases. Germline assignment: CDR1 MNHEY and CDR2 SVGEGT. The CDR3 is made up of 14 amino acids. The sequenced CDR3 bases are TGTGCCAGCATTGCCCCGGGGGGGGCCAACGTC. This encodes CASIAPGGANV. The entire CDR3 reads CASIAPGGANVLTF.

This clone was picked up a small number of times. The read is 3 residues too short to cover the CDR3 end, so that end is filled in from the germline J gene. V and J are TRBV20-1 and TRBJ2-1; 7 bases align to TRBD1. Germline V gene data show CDR1 as DFQATT and CDR2 as SNEGSKA (reference sequence). The CDR3 has 15 residues. V shed 1 base, J shed 9 bases, and the junction held 12 bases outside the gene matches. This CDR3 is CSARGAEGANPEQFF. The sequenced part of the CDR3 DNA is TGCAGTGCTAGAGGGGCTGAGGGGGCCAATCCTGAG.

A remark on this clone: Read data end 3 residues before the CDR3 end; the end is taken from the germline J gene. The gene calls are TRBV30 and TRBJ1-2, with D tentatively TRBD1 (5 bases). CDR3 length equals 15 residues. Trimming left V 5 bases short and J 7 bases short, with 23 bases between. Germline assignment: CDR1 GTSNPN and CDR2 SVGIG (reference sequence). CDR3 amino acids: CAWLVVTELWSGYTF. CDR3 DNA (partial): TGTGCCTGGTTAGTTGTGACAGAACTATGGAGTGGC.

This clone was counted only a few times. The read ends 3 residues early relative to the CDR3; the germline J gene fills the gap. The J gene is TRBJ1-2, the V gene TRBV6-2 or TRBV6-3; D is possibly TRBD1 (5 bases). V was cut by 4 bases and J by 1 base, with 7 bases left in between. Germline loops: CDR1 MNHEY, CDR2 SVGEGT. The CDR3 totals 13 residues. The CDR3 DNA, read in part, is TGTGCCAGCAGTTTGACAGTTAACTATGGC. Protein sequence: CASSLTVNYG. From start to end, the CDR3 is CASSLTVNYGYTF.

In its sample, this clone was seen a few times. The sequenced fragment ends 3 residues before the CDR3 boundary, so the rest is inferred from the germline J gene. V and J are TRBV18 and TRBJ2-5; 7 bases align to TRBD1. The V segment lost 1 base and the J segment 2 bases; nucleotides outside the gene matches: 4. The CDR3 extends over 15 amino acids. Germline-derived CDR1 and CDR2 are KGHSH and LQKENI. The covered CDR3 bases are TGTGCCAGCTCACCACTAACAGGGGTACAAGAGACC. Translated: CASSPLTGVQET. In full, the CDR3 reads CASSPLTGVQETQYF. Looking up the rest from reference TRBV18 and TRBJ2-5 gives the full variable domain: NAGVMQNPRHLVRRRGQEARLRCSPMKGHSHVYWYRQLPEEGLKFMVYLQKENIIDESGMPKERFSAEFPKEGPSILRIQQVVRGDSAAYFCASSPLTGVQETQYFGPGTRLLVL.

To note about this clone: The read finishes 3 residues shy of the CDR3 end, and the germline J gene is used to complete it. This rearrangement joins TRBV6-2 or TRBV6-3 to TRBJ2-3; 7 nucleotides line up with TRBD2. Germline-derived CDR1 and CDR2 are MNHEY and SVGEGT. There are 15 residues in the CDR3. V lost 6 bases to trimming and J lost 6 bases; unmatched junction nucleotides: 12. The CDR3 reads CASRSRDYTSDTQYF. The part of the CDR3 DNA that was read is TGTGCCAGCAGATCCCGGGACTACACATCGGATACG.

This clone came up a few times. Incomplete CDR3 DNA: TGTGCCAGCTCACCAAAGTGGGGGACAGCAGCCTCTGGGGCCAACGTC. Translated: CASSPKWGTAASGANV. In full, the CDR3 is CASSPKWGTAASGANVLTF. The chain carries TRBV18 and TRBJ2-6; 7 positions agree with TRBD1. The missing CDR3 end, 3 residues past where the read stops, is filled in from the germline J gene. CDR1 KGHSH and CDR2 LQKENI come from the germline V gene. V was pared by 2 bases and J by 0 bases, with 10 bases of the junction left unmatched. CDR3 size: 19 residues.

This clone appeared a few times. The read ends 3 residues shy of where the CDR3 ends; the end is completed using the germline J gene. The rearrangement uses TRBV6-2 or TRBV6-3 and TRBJ2-3; D remains ambiguous. The CDR3 length is 11 residues. Germline values: CDR1 MNHEY, CDR2 SVGEGT. V was shortened by 10 bases and J by 2 bases, with 7 bases between the two germline ends. This chain's CDR3 is CATQNTDTQYF. Incomplete CDR3 DNA: TGTGCCACCCAAAACACAGATACG.

This clone was observed a handful of times. The read ends 3 residues shy of where the CDR3 ends; the end is completed using the germline J gene. The chain has TRBV19 and TRBJ2-3, with D perhaps TRBD2 (5 bases). The germline V gene encodes CDR1 LNHDA and CDR2 SQIVND (reference sequence). This CDR3 contains 14 residues. Trimming pared 6 bases from V and 0 bases from J, leaving 10 bases between. The CDR3 reads CASSKRTSTDTQYF. CDR3 DNA (partial): TGTGCCAGTAGCAAAAGGACTAGCACAGATACG.

This clone was counted only a few times. With the read ending 3 residues before the CDR3 end, the germline J gene is used to fill in that end. This rearrangement joins TRBV19 to TRBJ2-2, with D possibly matching TRBD1 (5 bases). Trimming removed 6 bases at V and 7 bases at J, with 12 bases between. The CDR3 has 13 amino acids. The germline gives CDR1 LNHDA, CDR2 SQIVND (reference sequence). CDR3: CASRGNRGGELFF. The CDR3 DNA, read in part, is TGTGCCAGTAGGGGAAATAGGGGCGGGGAG.

This clone turned up a few times. From the germline J gene comes the end of the CDR3, since the read stops 3 residues before it. J is TRBJ2-7 and V is TRBV7-2; D perhaps matches TRBD1 (5 bases). This CDR3 has 14 amino acids. Germline values: CDR1 SGHTA, CDR2 FQGNSA. V dropped 1 base and J dropped 1 base, with 8 bases sitting between them. CDR3 DNA, as far as it was read: TGTGCCAGCAGCTTAGGGGGCGCTTCCTACGAG. This gives the protein CASSLGGASYE. The complete CDR3 protein is CASSLGGASYEQYF. The entire variable domain, with the rest obtained from reference TRBV7-2 and TRBJ2-7, is as follows: GAGVSQSPSNKVTEKGKDVELRCDPISGHTALYWYRQSLGQGLEFLIYFQGNSAPDKSGLPSDRFSAERTGGSVSTLTIQRTQQEDSAVYLCASSLGGASYEQYFGPGTRLTVT.